This T cell receptor (beta chain) was retrieved from a study of blood T cell repertoires in COVID-19. The data were produced by immunoSEQ multiplex PCR, yet TCRdb's version contains in-frame clones alone and is incomplete. The data hold about 180,000 clones, with approximately 80% observed a single time. Self-reported history from a screening survey and questionnaire set each donor's cohort. Recovery meant two consecutive negative NP/OP PCR tests, professional clearance, or resolved symptoms. Sample: PBMCs or T cells enriched from blood (not recorded which). The TCR sequence derives from a woman aged 50 to 65 who had recovered from COVID-19.

CDR3 residues: CASSFGGGGYNEQFF. CDR3 coding DNA: TGTGCCAGCAGTTTTGGAGGGGGAGGGTACAATGAGCAGTTCTTC. This chain joins TRBV27 and TRBJ2-1; tentative D call: TRBD2 (7 bases). The CDR3 runs to 15 residues. V was pared by 3 bases and J by 4 bases, with 13 bases between. The germline CDR1 and CDR2 sequences are MNHEY and SMNVEV (reference sequence).